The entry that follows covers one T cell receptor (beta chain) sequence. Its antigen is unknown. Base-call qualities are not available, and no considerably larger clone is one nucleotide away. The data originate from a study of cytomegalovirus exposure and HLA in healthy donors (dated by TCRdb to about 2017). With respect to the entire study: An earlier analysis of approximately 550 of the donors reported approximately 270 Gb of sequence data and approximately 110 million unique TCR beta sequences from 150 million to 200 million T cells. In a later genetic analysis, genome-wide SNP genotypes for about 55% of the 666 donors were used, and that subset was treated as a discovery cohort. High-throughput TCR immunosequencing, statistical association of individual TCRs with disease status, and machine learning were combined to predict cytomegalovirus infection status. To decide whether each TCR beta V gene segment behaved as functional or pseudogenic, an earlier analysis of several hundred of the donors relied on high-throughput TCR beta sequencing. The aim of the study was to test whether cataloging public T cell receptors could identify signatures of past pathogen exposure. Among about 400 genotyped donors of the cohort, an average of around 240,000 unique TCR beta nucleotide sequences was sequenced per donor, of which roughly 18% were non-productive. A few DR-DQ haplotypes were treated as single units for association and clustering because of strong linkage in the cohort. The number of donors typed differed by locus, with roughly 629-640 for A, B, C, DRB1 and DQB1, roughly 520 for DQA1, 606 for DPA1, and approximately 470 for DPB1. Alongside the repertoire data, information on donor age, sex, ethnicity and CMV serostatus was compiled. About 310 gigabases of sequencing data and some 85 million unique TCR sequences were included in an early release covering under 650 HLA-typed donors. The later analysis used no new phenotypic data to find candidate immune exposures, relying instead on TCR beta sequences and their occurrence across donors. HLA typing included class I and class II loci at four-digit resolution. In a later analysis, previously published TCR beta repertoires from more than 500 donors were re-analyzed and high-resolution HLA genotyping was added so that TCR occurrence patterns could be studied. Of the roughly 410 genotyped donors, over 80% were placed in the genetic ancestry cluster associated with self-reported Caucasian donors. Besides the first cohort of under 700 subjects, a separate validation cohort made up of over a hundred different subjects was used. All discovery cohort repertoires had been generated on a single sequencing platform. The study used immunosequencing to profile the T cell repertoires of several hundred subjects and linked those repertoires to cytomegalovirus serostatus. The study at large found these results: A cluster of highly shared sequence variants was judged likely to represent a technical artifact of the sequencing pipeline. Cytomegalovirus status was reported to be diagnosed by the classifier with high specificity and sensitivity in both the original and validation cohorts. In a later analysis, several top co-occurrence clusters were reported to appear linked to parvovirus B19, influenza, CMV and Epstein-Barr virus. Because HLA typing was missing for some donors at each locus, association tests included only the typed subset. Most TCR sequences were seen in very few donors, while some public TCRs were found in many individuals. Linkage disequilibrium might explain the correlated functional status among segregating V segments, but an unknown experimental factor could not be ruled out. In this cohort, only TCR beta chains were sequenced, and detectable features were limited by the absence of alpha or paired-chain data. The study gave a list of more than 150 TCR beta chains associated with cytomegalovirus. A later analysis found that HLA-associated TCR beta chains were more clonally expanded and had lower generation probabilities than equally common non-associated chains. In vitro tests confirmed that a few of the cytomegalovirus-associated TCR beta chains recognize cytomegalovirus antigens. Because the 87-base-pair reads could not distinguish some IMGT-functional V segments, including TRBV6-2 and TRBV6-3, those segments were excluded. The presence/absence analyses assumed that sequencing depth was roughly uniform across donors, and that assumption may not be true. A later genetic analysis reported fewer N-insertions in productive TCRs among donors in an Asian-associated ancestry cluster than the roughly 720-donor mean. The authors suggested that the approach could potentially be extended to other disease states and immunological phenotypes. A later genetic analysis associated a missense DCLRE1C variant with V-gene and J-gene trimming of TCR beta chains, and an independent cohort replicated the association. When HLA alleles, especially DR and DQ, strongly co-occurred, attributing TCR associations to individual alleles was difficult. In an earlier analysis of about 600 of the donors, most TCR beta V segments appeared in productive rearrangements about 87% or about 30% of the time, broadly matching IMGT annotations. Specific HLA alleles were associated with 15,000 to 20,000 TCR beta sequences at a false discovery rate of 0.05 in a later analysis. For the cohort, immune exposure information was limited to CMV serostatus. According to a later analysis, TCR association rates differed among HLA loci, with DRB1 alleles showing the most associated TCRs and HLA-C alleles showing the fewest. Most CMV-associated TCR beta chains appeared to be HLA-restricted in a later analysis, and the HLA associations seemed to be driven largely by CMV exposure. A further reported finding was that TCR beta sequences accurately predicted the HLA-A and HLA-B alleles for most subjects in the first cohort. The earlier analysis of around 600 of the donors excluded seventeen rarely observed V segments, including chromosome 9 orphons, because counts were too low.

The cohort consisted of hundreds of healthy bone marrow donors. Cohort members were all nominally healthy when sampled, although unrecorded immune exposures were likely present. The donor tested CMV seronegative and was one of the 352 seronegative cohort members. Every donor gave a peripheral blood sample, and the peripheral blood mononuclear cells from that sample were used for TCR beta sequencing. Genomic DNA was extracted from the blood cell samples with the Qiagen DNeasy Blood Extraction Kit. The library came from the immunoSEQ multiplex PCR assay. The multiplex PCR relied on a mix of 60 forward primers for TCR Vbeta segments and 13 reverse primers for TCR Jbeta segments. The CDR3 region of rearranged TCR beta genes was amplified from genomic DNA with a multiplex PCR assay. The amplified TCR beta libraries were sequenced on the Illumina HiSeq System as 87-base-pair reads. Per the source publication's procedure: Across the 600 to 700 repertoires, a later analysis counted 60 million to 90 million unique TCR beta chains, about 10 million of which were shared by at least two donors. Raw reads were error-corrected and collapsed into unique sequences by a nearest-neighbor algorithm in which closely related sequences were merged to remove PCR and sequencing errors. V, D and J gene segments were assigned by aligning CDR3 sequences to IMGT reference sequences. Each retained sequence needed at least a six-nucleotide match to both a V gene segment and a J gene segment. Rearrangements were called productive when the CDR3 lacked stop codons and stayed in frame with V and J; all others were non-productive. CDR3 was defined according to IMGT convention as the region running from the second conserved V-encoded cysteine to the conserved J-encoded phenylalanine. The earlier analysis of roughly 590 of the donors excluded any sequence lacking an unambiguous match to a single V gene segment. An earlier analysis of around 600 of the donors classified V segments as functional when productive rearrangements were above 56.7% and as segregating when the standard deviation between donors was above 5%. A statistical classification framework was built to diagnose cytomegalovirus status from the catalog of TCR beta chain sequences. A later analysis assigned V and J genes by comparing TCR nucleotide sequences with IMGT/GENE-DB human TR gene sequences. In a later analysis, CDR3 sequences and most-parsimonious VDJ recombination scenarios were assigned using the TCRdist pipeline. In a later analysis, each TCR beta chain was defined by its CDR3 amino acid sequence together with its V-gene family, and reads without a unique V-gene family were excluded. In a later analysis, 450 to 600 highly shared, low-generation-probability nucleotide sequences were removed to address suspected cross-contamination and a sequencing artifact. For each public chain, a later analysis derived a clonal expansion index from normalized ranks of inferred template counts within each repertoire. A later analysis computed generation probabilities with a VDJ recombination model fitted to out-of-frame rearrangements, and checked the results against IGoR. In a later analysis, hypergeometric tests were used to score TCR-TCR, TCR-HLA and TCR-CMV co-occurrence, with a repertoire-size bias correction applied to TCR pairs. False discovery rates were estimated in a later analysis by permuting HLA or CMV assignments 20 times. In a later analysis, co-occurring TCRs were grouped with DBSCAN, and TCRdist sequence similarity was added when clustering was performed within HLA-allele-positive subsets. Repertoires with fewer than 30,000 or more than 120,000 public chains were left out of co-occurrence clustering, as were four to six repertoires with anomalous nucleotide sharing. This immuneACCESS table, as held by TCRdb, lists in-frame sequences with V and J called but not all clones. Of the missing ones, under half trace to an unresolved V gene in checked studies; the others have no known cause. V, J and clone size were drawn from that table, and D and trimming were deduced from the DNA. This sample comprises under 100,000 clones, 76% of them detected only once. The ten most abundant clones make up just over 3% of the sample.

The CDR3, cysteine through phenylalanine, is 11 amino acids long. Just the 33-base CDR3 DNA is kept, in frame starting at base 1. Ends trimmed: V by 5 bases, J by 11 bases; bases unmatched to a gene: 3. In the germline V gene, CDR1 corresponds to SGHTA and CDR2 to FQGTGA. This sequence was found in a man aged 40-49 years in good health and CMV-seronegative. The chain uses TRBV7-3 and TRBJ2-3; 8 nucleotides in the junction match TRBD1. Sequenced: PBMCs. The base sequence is TGTGCCAGCAGCCTGGACAGGGAGCAGTATTTT. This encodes CASSLDREQYF.